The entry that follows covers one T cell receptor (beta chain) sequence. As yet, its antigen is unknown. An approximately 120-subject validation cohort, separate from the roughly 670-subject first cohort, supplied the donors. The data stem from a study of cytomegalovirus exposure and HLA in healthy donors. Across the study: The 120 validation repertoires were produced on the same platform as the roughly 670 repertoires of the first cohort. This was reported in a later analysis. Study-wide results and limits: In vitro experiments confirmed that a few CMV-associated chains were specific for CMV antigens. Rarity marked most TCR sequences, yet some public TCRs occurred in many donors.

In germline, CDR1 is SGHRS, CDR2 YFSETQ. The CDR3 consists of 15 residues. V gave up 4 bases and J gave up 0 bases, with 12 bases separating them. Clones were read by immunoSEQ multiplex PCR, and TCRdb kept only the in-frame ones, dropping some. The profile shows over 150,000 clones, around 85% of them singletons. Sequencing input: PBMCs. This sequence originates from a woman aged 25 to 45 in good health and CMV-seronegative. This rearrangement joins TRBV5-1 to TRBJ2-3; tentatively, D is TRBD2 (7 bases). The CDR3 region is CASSLGGGSTDTQYF. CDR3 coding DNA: TGCGCCAGCAGCCTGGGAGGGGGTAGCACAGATACGCAGTATTTT.